What follows is one T cell receptor beta chain and its context. Sequencing used immunoSEQ multiplex PCR; TCRdb keeps in-frame clones, though not all of them. The sample yields some 80,000 clones, 84% seen once. This entry belongs to a study of OX40 agonist ivuxolimab in advanced cancers. Germline V gene lookup returns CDR1 MGHRA and CDR2 YSYEKL. V dropped 0 bases and J dropped 5 bases, with 19 bases sitting between them. The CDR3 is 17 amino acids. The genes are TRBV4-1 and TRBJ2-5; TRBD1 or TRBD2 may be the D gene (6 bases each). This sample comprised CD4+ or CD8+ T cells sorted from blood, obtained in a trial of the OX40 agonist ivuxolimab. This clonotype was sampled from an adult with an advanced solid tumor such as melanoma, head and neck, liver or kidney cancer. The CDR3 DNA reads as TGCGCCAGCAGCCAAGATTGGACCGGGGGCTACTATGAGACCCAGTACTTC. It codes for CASSQDWTGGYYETQYF.